This T cell receptor beta chain was obtained from a study of shared clonotypes between healthy human individuals. Data came from immunoSEQ multiplex PCR; TCRdb stores just in-frame clones and leaves some out. In the table there are around 690,000 clones, about 90% of which are singletons. Germline lookup yields CDR1 MNHEY and CDR2 SMNVEV (reference sequence). The CDR3 contains 17 residues. Trimming shortened V by 1 base and J by 0 bases, and 10 bases separated the two germline ends. The chain has TRBV27 and TRBJ2-6, with D unresolved. This sequence originates from a man younger than 35 in good health. Some clones in this sample may be carry-over from other donors' samples. Sequenced: memory CD8+ T cells from PBMCs. Subset defined: CD45RO+ cells pooled with CCR7-negative TemRA cells. The CDR3 sequence: CASSLYFTASGANVLTF. The CDR3 DNA is TGTGCCAGCAGTTTATACTTCACCGCCTCTGGGGCCAACGTCCTGACTTTC.